These 13 T cell receptor beta chains originate from one sample sequenced in a study of immune cell composition in non-small cell lung cancer. Assay used: immunoSEQ multiplex PCR; TCRdb lists only in-frame clones, some missing. The sample consists of 2,300 or so clones, approximately 70% of them appearing once. The same specimen was also included in a second study, on CD4 T cells in lung cancer.

The source material was lung tumor tissue. Source of these receptors: a human donor with non-small cell lung cancer.

V is TRBV19 and J is TRBJ2-2; D is ambiguous. This CDR3 is 13 amino acids long. V shed 10 bases and J shed 0 bases, with 9 bases lying between them. Germline V gene sequence: CDR1 LNHDA, CDR2 SQIVND (reference sequence). CDR3 in amino acids: CATTDANTGELFF. For the CDR3, the DNA is TGTGCCACCACAGACGCGAACACCGGGGAGCTGTTTTTT.

This clone was counted a single time. In nucleotides, the CDR3 is TGCGCCAGCAGCTTGCTGGGGGGGGACTATGGCTACACCTTC. Amino acids: CASSLLGGDYGYTF. The chain links TRBV5-1 to TRBJ1-2; D possibly corresponds to TRBD1 (5 bases). Germline CDR1 and CDR2: SGHRS and YFSETQ. Trimming removed 1 base at V and 3 bases at J, with 10 bases between. The CDR3 covers 14 residues. The full variable domain, completed using reference TRBV5-1 and TRBJ1-2, is KAGVTQTPRYLIKTRGQQVTLSCSPISGHRSVSWYQQTPGQGLQFLFEYFSETQRNKGNFPGRFSGRQFSNSRSEMNVSTLELGDSALYLCASSLLGGDYGYTFGSGTRLTVV.

This clone turned up a few times. The rearrangement links TRBV19 to TRBJ1-5, with TRBD1 matching over 8 bases. CDR1 and CDR2 from the germline V gene are LNHDA and SQIVND (reference sequence). The length of the CDR3 is 16 residues. With V trimmed by 6 bases and J by 2 bases, 9 bases remained unmatched. This CDR3 reads CASRDDRGAGNQPQHF. The CDR3 DNA sequence: TGTGCCAGTAGGGACGACAGGGGTGCAGGCAATCAGCCCCAGCATTTT.

This chain joins TRBV7-3 and TRBJ1-2; 7 bases are a match to TRBD1. V gave up 5 bases and J gave up 2 bases; unmatched junction bases: 8. The CDR3 is made up of 15 amino acids. Germline CDR1 is SGHTA and CDR2 is FQGTGA. The CDR3 DNA reads as TGTGCCAGCAGCACCTCACAGGGGTGGAACTATGGCTACACCTTC. Its protein product is CASSTSQGWNYGYTF.

The chain is built from TRBV6-4 and TRBJ2-1; D may be TRBD2 (5 bases). The V end was cut by 1 base, the J end by 0 bases, with 16 bases between. The CDR3 is made up of 18 amino acids. Germline lookup yields CDR1 MRHNA and CDR2 SNTAGT. CDR3 sequence: CASSDCQDSESSYNEQFF. The CDR3 nucleotides read TGTGCCAGCAGTGACTGCCAGGATAGCGAAAGCTCCTACAATGAGCAGTTCTTC.

The chain joins TRBV6-1 to TRBJ2-1; TRBD2 matches at 11 bases. The CDR3 totals 14 residues. The germline V gene has CDR1 MNHNS and CDR2 SASEGT. V lost 9 bases to trimming and J lost 8 bases; unmatched junction nucleotides: 9. Here the CDR3 DNA reads TGTGCCAGTAACCTAGCGGGAGGACCCCATGAGCAGTTCTTC. Amino acids: CASNLAGGPHEQFF.

This chain connects TRBV29-1 to TRBJ2-7, with D perhaps matching TRBD1 (6 bases). In germline, CDR1 is SQVTM, CDR2 ANQGSEA. This CDR3 has 11 amino acids. The CDR3 DNA follows: TGCAGTGCTACAGGGTCCCACGAGCAGTACTTC. It encodes CSATGSHEQYF.

The CDR3 loop is CASSATVNTEAFF. The CDR3 DNA reads TGTGCCAGTAGTGCCACAGTGAACACTGAAGCTTTCTTT. The rearrangement joins TRBV19 to TRBJ1-1; D uncertain. CDR1 is LNHDA and CDR2 is SQIVND in the germline V gene (reference sequence). The CDR3 contains 13 residues. Trimming took 5 bases from V and 0 from J, leaving 7 bases between them.

This clone was seen just once. The rearrangement links TRBV5-1 to TRBJ1-4; possible D gene TRBD1, 5 bases. The V end lost 3 bases, the J end lost 8 bases, and 20 bases lay between the germline ends. CDR1 is SGHRS, CDR2 YFSETQ, per germline. This CDR3 region has 16 residues. CDR3 sequence reads: CASSYQGHLGIEKLFF. The CDR3 nucleotides are TGCGCCAGCAGCTACCAAGGACATCTGGGAATCGAAAAACTGTTTTTT.

CDR3 protein: CASSRGQGAGELFF. CDR3 in DNA: TGTGCCAGCAGCCGGGGACAGGGGGCCGGGGAGCTGTTTTTT. The chain employs TRBV11-2 and TRBJ2-2; 11 nucleotides align to TRBD1. Germline lookup yields CDR1 SGHAT and CDR2 FQNNGV. The CDR3 totals 14 residues. Trimming took 5 bases from V and 6 from J; bases not matched to a gene: 2.

The chain combines TRBV7-8 with TRBJ2-7; 8 bases fit TRBD2. Germline CDR1 and CDR2: SGHVS and FQNEAQ. This CDR3 spans 12 amino acids. J gave up 7 bases and V 6 bases, and 5 bases lay outside the gene matches. The CDR3 protein is CASRSGSREQYV. CDR3 sequence (DNA): TGTGCCAGCAGGAGCGGGAGCAGAGAGCAGTACGTC.

This clone has just a few counts. The V call is TRBV7-8, the J call TRBJ2-1; TRBD1 is a possible D gene (6 bases). In germline, CDR1 is SGHVS, CDR2 FQNEAQ. CDR3 size: 15 residues. V was cut by 3 bases and J by 7 bases, with 16 bases left in between. CDR3 in amino acids: CASSFGPGVINEQFF. For the CDR3, the DNA is TGTGCCAGCAGCTTCGGCCCAGGGGTTATAAATGAGCAGTTCTTC. The whole variable domain, filled in from reference TRBV7-8 and TRBJ2-1, reads GAGVSQSPRYKVAKRGQDVALRCDPISGHVSLFWYQQALGQGPEFLTYFQNEAQLDKSGLPSDRFFAERPEGSVSTLKIQRTQQEDSAVYLCASSFGPGVINEQFFGPGTRLTVL.

The chain links TRBV6-4 to TRBJ2-3, with 9 bases identical to TRBD2. In germline, CDR1 is MRHNA, CDR2 SNTAGT. The CDR3 extends over 16 amino acids. V lost 0 bases to trimming and J lost 0 bases; unmatched junction nucleotides: 1. CDR3 region: CASSDSLAGSTDTQYF. CDR3 in DNA: TGTGCCAGCAGTGACTCCCTAGCGGGGAGCACAGATACGCAGTATTTT.